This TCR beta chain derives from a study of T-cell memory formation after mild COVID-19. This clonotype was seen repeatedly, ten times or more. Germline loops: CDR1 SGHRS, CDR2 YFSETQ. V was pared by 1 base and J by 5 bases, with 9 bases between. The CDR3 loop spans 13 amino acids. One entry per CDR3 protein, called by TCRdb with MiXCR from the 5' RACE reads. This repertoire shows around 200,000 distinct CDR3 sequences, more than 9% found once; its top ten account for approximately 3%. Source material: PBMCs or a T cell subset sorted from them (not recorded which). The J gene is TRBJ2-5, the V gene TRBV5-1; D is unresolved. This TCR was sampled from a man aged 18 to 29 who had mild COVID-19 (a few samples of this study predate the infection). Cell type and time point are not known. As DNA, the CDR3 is TGCGCCAGCAGCTTGACCCCTGTGGAGACCCAGTACTTC. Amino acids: CASSLTPVETQYF.